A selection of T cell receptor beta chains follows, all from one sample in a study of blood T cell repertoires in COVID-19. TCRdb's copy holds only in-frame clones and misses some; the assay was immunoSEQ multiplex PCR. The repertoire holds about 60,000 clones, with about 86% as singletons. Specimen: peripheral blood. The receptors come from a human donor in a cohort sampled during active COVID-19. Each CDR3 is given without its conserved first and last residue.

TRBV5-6 ASSLGGRVTGANVLT
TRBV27 ASSLTGSNQPQH
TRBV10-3 AISESAGRDGYT
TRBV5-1 ASSLGGYYGYT
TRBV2 ASNEKLAGPYNEQF
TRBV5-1 ASSPGGGGGYT
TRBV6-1 ASSEESPRVIIDQPQH
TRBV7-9 ASSLGQGRYTEAF
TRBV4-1 ASSQGSLAGVYEQY
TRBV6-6 ASDLRGGTDTQY
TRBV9 ASSVVGGSMNTEAF
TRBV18 ASSPSGGQPQH
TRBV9 ASSVGGQGAIGEAF
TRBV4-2 ASSQLDRDTREQY
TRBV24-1 ATSRTSSDEQF
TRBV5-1 ASSLGDGTDFPYEQY
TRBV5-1 ASSFGTAKETQY
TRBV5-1 ASSFIRGRASQFTEQY
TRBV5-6 ASSHFQGVVMDTEAF
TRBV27 ASSLLVVRSNEQF
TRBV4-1 ASSRQGSGTEAF
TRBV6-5 ASSYSNSRFSYEQY
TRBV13 ASSLRGSTGELF
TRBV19 ASSSGARSYNEQF
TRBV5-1 ASSHRSGATAYNYGYT
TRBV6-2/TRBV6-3 ASSFRASQVDEQF
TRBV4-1 ASSQGAGNTEAF
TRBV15 ATSRVDPGQIMNTEAF
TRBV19 ASSTKTGFNTEAF
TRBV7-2 ASSLVRGPQETQY
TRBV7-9 ASSLQVGGKTEAF
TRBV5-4 ATNPASFYEQY
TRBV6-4 ASSGTQGAESSYEQY
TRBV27 ASSLADTYEQY
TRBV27 ASSSRTATNEKLF
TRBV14 ASSPWAQGSSDTQY
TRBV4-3 ASSQGRRDYEQY
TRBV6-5 ASSYYPEGGTEAF
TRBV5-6 ASTLVGVKNIQY
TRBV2 ASSFSGQGGTEAF
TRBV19 ASSILATANYGYT
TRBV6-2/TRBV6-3 ASSSAGWASYGYT
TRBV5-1 ASNSGGTDTQY
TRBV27 ASSLLGGNQPQH
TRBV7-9 ASSEVSDTEAF
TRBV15 ATSLEGSGANVLT
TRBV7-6 ASSSLGQPVYEQY
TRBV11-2 ASSLDPGTAFGNTIY
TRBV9 ASSGNRASYNEQF
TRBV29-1 SVDSGQGMEAF
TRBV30 AWNPGVGEAF
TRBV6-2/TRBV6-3 ASSYTGQGAEAF
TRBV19 ASSITGVGNTEAF